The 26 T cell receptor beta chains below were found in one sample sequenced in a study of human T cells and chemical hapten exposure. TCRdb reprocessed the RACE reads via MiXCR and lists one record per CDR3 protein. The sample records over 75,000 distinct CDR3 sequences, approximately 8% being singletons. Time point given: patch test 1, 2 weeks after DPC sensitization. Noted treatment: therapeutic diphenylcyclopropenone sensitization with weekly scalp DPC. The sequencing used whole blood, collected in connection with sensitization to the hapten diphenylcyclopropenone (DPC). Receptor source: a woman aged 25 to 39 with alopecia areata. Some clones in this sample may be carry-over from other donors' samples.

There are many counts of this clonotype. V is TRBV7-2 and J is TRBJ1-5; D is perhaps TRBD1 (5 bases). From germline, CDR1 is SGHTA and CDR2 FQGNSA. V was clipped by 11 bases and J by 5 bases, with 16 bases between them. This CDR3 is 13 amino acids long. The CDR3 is CASTTGPDQPQHF. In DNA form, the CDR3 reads TGTGCCTCAACAACAGGTCCCGATCAGCCCCAGCATTTT.

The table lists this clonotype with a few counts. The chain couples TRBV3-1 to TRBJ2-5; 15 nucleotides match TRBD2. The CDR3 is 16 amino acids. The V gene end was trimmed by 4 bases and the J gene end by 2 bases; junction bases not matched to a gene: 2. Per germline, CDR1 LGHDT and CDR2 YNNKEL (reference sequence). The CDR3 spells CASSPGLAGGQETQYF. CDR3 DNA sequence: TGTGCCAGCAGCCCGGGACTAGCGGGGGGACAAGAGACCCAGTACTTC.

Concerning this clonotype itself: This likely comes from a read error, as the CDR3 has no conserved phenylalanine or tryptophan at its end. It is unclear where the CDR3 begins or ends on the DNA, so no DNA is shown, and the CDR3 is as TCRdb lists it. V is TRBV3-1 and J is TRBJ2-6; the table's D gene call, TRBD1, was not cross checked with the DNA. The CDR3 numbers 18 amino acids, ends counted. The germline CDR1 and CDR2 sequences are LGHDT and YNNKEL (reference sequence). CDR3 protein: CARRKEGEGARGENVLNL.

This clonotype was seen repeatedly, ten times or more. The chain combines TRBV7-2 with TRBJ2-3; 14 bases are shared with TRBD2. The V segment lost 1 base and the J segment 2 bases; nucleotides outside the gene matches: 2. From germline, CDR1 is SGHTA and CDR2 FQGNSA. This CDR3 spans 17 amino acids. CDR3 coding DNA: TGTGCCAGCAGCTTAGGACTAGCGGGGGGGACCACAGATACGCAGTATTTT. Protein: CASSLGLAGGTTDTQYF. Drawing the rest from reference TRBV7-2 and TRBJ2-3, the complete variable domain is GAGVSQSPSNKVTEKGKDVELRCDPISGHTALYWYRQSLGQGLEFLIYFQGNSAPDKSGLPSDRFSAERTGGSVSTLTIQRTQQEDSAVYLCASSLGLAGGTTDTQYFGPGTRLTVL.

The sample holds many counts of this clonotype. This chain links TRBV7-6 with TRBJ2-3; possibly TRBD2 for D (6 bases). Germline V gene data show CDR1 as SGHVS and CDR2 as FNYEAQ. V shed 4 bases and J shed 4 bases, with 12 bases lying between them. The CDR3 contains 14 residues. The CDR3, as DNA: TGTGCCAGCAGCTCCGGGACTGGTCCAGATACGCAGTATTTT. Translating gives CASSSGTGPDTQYF. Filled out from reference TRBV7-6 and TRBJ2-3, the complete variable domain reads GAGVSQSPRYKVTKRGQDVALRCDPISGHVSLYWYRQALGQGPEFLTYFNYEAQQDKSGLPNDRFSAERPEGSISTLTIQRTEQRDSAMYRCASSSGTGPDTQYFGPGTRLTVL.

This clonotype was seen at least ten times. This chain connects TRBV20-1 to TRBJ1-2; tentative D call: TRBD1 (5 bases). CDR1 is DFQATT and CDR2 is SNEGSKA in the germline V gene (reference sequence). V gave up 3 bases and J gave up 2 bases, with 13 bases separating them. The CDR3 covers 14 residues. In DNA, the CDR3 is TGCAGTGCTAGTGGGGGACGGAACAACTATGGCTACACCTTC. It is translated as CSASGGRNNYGYTF.

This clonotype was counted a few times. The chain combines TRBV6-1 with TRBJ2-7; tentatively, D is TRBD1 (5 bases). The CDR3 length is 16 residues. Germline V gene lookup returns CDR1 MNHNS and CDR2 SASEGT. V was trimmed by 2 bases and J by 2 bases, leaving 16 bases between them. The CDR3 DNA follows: TGTGCCAGCAGTGAATTTGCTGTCGGACACGCCTACGAGCAGTACTTC. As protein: CASSEFAVGHAYEQYF.

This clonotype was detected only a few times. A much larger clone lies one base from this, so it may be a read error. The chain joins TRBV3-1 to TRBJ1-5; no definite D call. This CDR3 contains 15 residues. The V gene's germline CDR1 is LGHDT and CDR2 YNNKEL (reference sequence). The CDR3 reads CASSPAGPSNQPQNF. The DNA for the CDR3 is TGTGCCAGCAGTCCGGCAGGACCTAGCAATCAGCCCCAGAATTTT.

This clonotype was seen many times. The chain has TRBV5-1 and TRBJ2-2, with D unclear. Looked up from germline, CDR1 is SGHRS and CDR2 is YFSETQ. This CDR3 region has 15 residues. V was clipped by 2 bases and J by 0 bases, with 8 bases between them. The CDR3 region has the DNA TGCGCCAGCAGCTTTCAGAATACGAACACCGGGGAGCTGTTTTTT. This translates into CASSFQNTNTGELFF.

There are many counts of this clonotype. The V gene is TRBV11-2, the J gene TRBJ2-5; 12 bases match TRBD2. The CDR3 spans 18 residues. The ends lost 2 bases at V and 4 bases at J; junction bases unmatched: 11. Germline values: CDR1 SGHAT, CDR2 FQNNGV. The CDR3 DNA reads TGTGCCAGCAGCTTAAAGACTAGCGGGGGCCGGTTGAGAGAGACCCAGTACTTC. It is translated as CASSLKTSGGRLRETQYF.

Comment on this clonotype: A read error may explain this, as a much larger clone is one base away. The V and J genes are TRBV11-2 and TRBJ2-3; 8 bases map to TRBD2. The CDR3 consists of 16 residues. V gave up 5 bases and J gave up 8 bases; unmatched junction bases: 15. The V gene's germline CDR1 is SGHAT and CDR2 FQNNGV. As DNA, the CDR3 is TGTGCCAGCAGCCCCCCGGATAGCGGGGCCAAGGGTACGCAGTATTTT. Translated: CASSPPDSGAKGTQYF.

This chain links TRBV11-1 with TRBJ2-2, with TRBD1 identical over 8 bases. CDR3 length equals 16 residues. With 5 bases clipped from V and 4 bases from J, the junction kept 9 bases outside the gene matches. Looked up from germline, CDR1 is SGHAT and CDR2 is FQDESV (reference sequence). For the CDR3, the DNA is TGTGCCAGCAGCCTACAAGGACAGGGTGTCACCGGGGAGCTGTTTTTT. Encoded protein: CASSLQGQGVTGELFF. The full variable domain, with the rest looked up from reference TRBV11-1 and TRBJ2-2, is EAEVAQSPRYKITEKSQAVAFWCDPISGHATLYWYRQILGQGPELLVQFQDESVVDDSQLPKDRFSAERLKGVDSTLKIQPAELGDSAMYLCASSLQGQGVTGELFFGEGSRLTVL.

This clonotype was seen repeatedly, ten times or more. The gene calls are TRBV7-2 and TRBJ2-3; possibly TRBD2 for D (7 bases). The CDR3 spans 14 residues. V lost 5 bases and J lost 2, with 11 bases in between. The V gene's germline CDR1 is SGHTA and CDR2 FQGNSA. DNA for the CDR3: TGTGCCAGCAGCCAAGGGGGGGCCACAGATACGCAGTATTTT. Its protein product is CASSQGGATDTQYF.

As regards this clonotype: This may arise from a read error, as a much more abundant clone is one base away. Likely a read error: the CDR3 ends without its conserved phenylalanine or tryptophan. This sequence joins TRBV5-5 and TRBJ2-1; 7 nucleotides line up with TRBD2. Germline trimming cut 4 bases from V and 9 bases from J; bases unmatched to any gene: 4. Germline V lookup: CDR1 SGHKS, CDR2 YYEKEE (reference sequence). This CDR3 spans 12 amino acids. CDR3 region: CASSPGLTEQFL. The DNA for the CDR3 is TGTGCCAGCAGCCCGGGACTAACTGAGCAGTTCCTC.

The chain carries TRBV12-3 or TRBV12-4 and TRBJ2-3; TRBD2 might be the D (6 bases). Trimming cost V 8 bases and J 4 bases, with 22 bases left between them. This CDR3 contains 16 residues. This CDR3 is CASSGPFGGSSDTQYF. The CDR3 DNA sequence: TGTGCCAGCTCTGGACCCTTCGGGGGATCCTCAGATACGCAGTATTTT.

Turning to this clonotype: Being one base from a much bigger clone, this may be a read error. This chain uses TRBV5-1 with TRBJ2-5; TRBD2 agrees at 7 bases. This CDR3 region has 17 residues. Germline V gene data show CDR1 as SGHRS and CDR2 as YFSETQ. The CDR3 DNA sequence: TGCGCCAGCAGCCTCTCCGTCGGGGGGTCAAAGGAAGAGACCCGGTACTTC. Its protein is CASSLSVGGSKEETRYF.

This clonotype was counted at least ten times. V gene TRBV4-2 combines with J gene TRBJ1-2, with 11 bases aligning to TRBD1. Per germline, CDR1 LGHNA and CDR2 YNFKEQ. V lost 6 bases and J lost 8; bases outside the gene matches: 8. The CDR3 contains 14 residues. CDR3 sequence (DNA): TGTGCCAGCAGACCTGGACAGGGGGCGGAGGGCTACACCTTC. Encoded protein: CASRPGQGAEGYTF.

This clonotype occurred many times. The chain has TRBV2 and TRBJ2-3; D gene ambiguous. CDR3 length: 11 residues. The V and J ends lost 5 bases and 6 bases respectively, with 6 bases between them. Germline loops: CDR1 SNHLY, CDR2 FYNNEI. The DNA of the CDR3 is TGTGCCAGCAGTTCTATCGATACGCAGTATTTT. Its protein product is CASSSIDTQYF.

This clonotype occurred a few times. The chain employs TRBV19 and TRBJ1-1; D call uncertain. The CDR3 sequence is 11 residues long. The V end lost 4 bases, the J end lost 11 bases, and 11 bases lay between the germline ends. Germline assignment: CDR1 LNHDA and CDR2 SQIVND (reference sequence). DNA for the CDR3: TGTGCCAGTAGTAAGAGGGCGGGTGCTTTCTTT. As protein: CASSKRAGAFF.

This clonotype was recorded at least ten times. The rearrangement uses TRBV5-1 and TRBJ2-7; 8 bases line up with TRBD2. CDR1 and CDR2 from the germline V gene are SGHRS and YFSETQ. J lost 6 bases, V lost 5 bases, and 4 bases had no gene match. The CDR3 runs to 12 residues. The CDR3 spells CASRTGTSEQYF. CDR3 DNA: TGCGCCAGCAGAACCGGGACTAGCGAGCAGTACTTC.

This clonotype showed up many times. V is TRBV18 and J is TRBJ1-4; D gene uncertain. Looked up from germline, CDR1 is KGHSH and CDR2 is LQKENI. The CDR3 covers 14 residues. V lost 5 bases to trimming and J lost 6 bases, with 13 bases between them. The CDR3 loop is CASSIREADEKLFF. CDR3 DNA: TGTGCCAGCTCAATCCGGGAGGCGGATGAAAAACTGTTTTTT.

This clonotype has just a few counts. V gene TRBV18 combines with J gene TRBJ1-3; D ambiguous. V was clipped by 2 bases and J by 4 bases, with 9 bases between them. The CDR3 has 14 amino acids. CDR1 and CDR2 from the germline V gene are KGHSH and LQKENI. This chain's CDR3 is CASSPTEAGNTIYF. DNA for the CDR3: TGTGCCAGCTCACCAACGGAGGCCGGAAACACCATATATTTT.

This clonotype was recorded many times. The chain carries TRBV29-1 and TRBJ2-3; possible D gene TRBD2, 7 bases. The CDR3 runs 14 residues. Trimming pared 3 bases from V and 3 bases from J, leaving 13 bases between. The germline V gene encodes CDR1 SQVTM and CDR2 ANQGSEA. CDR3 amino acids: CSVEGGQFTDTQYF. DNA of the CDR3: TGCAGCGTTGAGGGGGGGCAGTTTACAGATACGCAGTATTTT.

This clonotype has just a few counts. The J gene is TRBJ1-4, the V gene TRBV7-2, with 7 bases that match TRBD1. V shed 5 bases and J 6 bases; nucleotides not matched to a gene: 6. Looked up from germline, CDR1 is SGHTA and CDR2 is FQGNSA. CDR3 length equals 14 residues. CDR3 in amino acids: CASSRDSVDEKLFF. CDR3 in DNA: TGTGCCAGCAGCAGGGACAGCGTTGATGAAAAACTGTTTTTT.

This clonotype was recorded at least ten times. CDR3 loop: CASSQVEAGKTEAFF. The CDR3 DNA sequence: TGTGCCAGCAGCCAAGTAGAAGCAGGGAAGACTGAAGCTTTCTTT. The chain has TRBV4-2 and TRBJ1-1, with D maybe TRBD1 (5 bases). Trimming shortened V by 1 base and J by 5 bases, and 14 bases separated the two germline ends. Germline CDR1 and CDR2: LGHNA and YNFKEQ. The CDR3 totals 15 residues.

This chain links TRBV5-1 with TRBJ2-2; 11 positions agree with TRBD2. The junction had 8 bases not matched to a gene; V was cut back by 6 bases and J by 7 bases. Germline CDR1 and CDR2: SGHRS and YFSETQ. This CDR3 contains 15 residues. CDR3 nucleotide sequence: TGCGCCAGCACTAGCGGGGGGCCTTACGGCGGGGAGCTGTTTTTT. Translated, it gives CASTSGGPYGGELFF.